This entry concerns a single T cell receptor beta chain. Its antigen is not identified. Repertoires were generated with immunoSEQ multiplex PCR, while TCRdb's copy carries only in-frame clones and drops some. The top ten clones hold roughly 5% of a sample with roughly 68,000 clones, under 85% of them seen once. These data are taken from a study of a mutant IDH1 vaccine in newly diagnosed glioma. Regarding the study as a whole: Pseudoprogression looked unconnected to shifts in top peripheral T cell clonotypes.

Unmatched junction bases numbered 18, after V lost 8 bases and J lost 9 bases. The CDR3 is 15 residues long. Germline loops: CDR1 SQVTM, CDR2 ANQGSEA. This sample's time point: week 35, safety follow-up. A single vaccine dose contained 300 ug of mutant IDH1 20-mer peptide, and topical imiquimod was used with it. The genes are TRBV29-1 and TRBJ2-3, with 9 bases matching TRBD2. The sample in question was PBMCs, obtained from a glioma patient whose treatment included an IDH1 peptide vaccine. The sequence was collected from a man in his fifties or sixties with glioma. CDR3 sequence reads: CSLSGTSSSSGTQYF. CDR3 nucleotide sequence: TGCAGCCTTAGCGGGACTAGCTCCTCATCTGGGACGCAGTATTTT.